The T cell receptor beta chain described here comes from a study of blood T cells in healthy people across ages. This CDR3 has 13 amino acids. Then a second PCR, running about 6 to 11 cycles, was carried out with a sample-barcoded 5' primer and a J-beta primer mix. TCRdb re-called the 5' RACE reads with MiXCR, one entry per CDR3 protein. This table has 1.5 million to 2 million distinct CDR3 sequences, roughly a third appearing once. Worth noting for this clonotype: The junction departs from germline at one end; a sequencing error may be responsible.

The sequenced sample consisted of blood. The receptor comes from a woman aged 25-40 years in good health. The chain couples TRBV12-3 or TRBV12-4 to TRBJ2-5, with 9 bases that match TRBD2. The CDR3 DNA is TGTACCAGCAGGGGACTAGCCCAAGAGACCCAGTACTTC. Residues: CTSRGLAQETQYF.